The 28 T cell receptor beta chains presented below share a single source sample, sequenced in a study of blood T cell repertoires in COVID-19. Only in-frame clones appear in the TCRdb table, and some are missing; sequencing was by immunoSEQ multiplex PCR. The table includes approximately 210,000 clones, approximately 79% detected once. The sequenced material came from peripheral blood. These receptors were collected from a human donor in a cohort sampled during active COVID-19.

The rearrangement joins TRBV2 to TRBJ2-1, with TRBD2 identical over 9 bases. J gave up 2 bases and V 10 bases, and 6 bases lay outside the gene matches. The CDR3 runs 14 residues. CDR1 and CDR2 (germline): SNHLY, FYNNEI. The chain's CDR3 is CATRAGGAYNEQFF. CDR3 DNA: TGTGCCACGCGAGCGGGAGGAGCCTACAATGAGCAGTTCTTC.

The sample holds one count of this clone. The chain recombines TRBV7-2 with TRBJ2-7; 8 positions agree with TRBD2. CDR3 length equals 16 residues. Germline trimming cut 0 bases from V and 1 base from J; bases unmatched to any gene: 5. Germline assignment: CDR1 SGHTA and CDR2 FQGNSA. For the CDR3, the DNA is TGTGCCAGCAGCTTAGCGCCTAGCGGGCGGTCCTACGAGCAGTACTTC. Encoded protein: CASSLAPSGRSYEQYF.

The rearrangement uses TRBV27 and TRBJ1-4, with 9 nucleotides matching TRBD1. The germline gives CDR1 MNHEY, CDR2 SMNVEV (reference sequence). The CDR3 is made up of 16 amino acids. The V segment lost 7 bases and the J segment 3 bases; nucleotides outside the gene matches: 9. The CDR3 DNA follows: TGTGCCAGCAAACCCGGGACAGGGCGTCCTAATGAAAAACTGTTTTTT. As protein: CASKPGTGRPNEKLFF.

The sample holds a few counts of this clone. The chain has TRBV27 and TRBJ2-2, with 9 nucleotides matching TRBD2. This CDR3 is 14 amino acids long. The germline V gene has CDR1 MNHEY and CDR2 SMNVEV (reference sequence). V trimming: 3 bases; J trimming: 7 bases; junction bases outside the gene matches: 3. In DNA form, the CDR3 reads TGTGCCAGCAGTTTGGGGACTAGCAGCGGGGAGCTGTTTTTT. Its protein is CASSLGTSSGELFF.

This chain uses TRBV5-6 with TRBJ1-5; no clear D gene. The CDR3 covers 14 residues. With 0 bases removed from V and 1 base from J, the gap between germline ends came to 5 bases. Germline loops: CDR1 SGHDT, CDR2 YYEEEE. CDR3 sequence (DNA): TGTGCCAGCAGCTTGGGGCTCAGCAATCAGCCCCAGCATTTT. It is translated as CASSLGLSNQPQHF.

The chain couples TRBV29-1 to TRBJ1-4; 7 bases are shared with TRBD1. This CDR3 has 13 residues. V trimming: 3 bases; J trimming: 7 bases; junction bases outside the gene matches: 5. Germline V lookup: CDR1 SQVTM, CDR2 ANQGSEA. In DNA, the CDR3 is TGCAGCGTTGACAGGGGGAAGGGTGAAAAACTGTTTTTT. Protein product: CSVDRGKGEKLFF.

V and J are TRBV24-1 and TRBJ2-3; 7 positions match TRBD1. The CDR3 totals 15 residues. Unmatched junction bases numbered 2, after V lost 1 base and J lost 2 bases. Per the germline V gene, CDR1 is KGHDR and CDR2 is SFDVKD. The CDR3 sequence is CATSDFTGATDTQYF. The CDR3 region has the DNA TGTGCCACCAGTGATTTTACAGGGGCCACAGATACGCAGTATTTT.

The V gene is TRBV5-1, the J gene TRBJ1-4; a weak D match, TRBD1 (6 bases). Trimming removed 3 bases from V and 0 bases from J, with 12 bases in between. Germline lookup yields CDR1 SGHRS and CDR2 YFSETQ. This CDR3 spans 16 amino acids. In nucleotides, the CDR3 is TGCGCCAGCAGCTGGCAGGGGATTGCAACTAATGAAAAACTGTTTTTT. Translation: CASSWQGIATNEKLFF.

The chain recombines TRBV19 with TRBJ1-1, with a weak D call TRBD1 (6 bases). The CDR3 loop spans 13 amino acids. V lost 3 bases, J lost 4 bases, and 9 bases lay in between. Germline CDR1 and CDR2: LNHDA and SQIVND (reference sequence). The CDR3 spells CASSMTGPTEAFF. CDR3 coding DNA: TGTGCCAGTAGTATGACAGGACCCACTGAAGCTTTCTTT.

The rearrangement joins TRBV28 to TRBJ2-1; 12 bases agree with TRBD2. CDR3 size: 15 residues. Germline loops: CDR1 MDHEN, CDR2 SYDVKM. V shed 6 bases, J shed 5 bases, and the junction held 5 bases outside the gene matches. CDR3 sequence: CASRLLAGGNNEQFF. CDR3 nucleotide sequence: TGTGCCAGCAGATTACTAGCGGGAGGCAACAATGAGCAGTTCTTC.

This clone showed up just a few times. This chain connects TRBV29-1 to TRBJ2-1, with 8 bases aligning to TRBD2. Germline loops: CDR1 SQVTM, CDR2 ANQGSEA. V was pared by 6 bases and J by 5 bases, with 6 bases of the junction left unmatched. The CDR3 contains 13 residues. CDR3 bases: TGCAGCGTCCTTAGCGGGAATCACAATGAGCAGTTCTTC. Translating it yields CSVLSGNHNEQFF.

The rearrangement uses TRBV4-2 and TRBJ1-4; 9 positions match TRBD1. Per germline, CDR1 LGHNA and CDR2 YNFKEQ. The CDR3 spans 16 residues. Germline trimming cut 1 base from V and 8 bases from J; bases unmatched to any gene: 8. CDR3 sequence: CASSQGSGQGGEKLFF. The CDR3 bases are TGTGCCAGCAGCCAAGGGTCGGGACAGGGTGGGGAAAAACTGTTTTTT.

The chain links TRBV7-3 to TRBJ2-5; tentatively, D is TRBD2 (6 bases). V shed 0 bases and J shed 4 bases, with 9 bases lying between them. This CDR3 contains 14 residues. Germline V CDR1 and CDR2: SGHTA, FQGTGA. CDR3 sequence: CASSLTGGVETQYF. The DNA for the CDR3 is TGTGCCAGCAGCTTAACGGGGGGAGTAGAGACCCAGTACTTC.

This clone was detected only once. The chain uses TRBV6-5 and TRBJ2-1, with TRBD2 matching 13 bases. This CDR3 has 13 amino acids. V dropped 10 bases and J dropped 8; count of bases not matched to a gene: 5. Per the germline V gene, CDR1 is MNHEY and CDR2 is SVGAGI. The CDR3 loop reads CATGLAGEYEQFF. CDR3 coding DNA: TGTGCCACTGGACTAGCGGGAGAGTATGAGCAGTTCTTC.

This clone came up once. The rearrangement uses TRBV7-2 and TRBJ1-5, with 9 bases fitting TRBD1. This CDR3 has 18 amino acids. Losses at the gene ends were 2 bases for V and 0 bases for J; bases not matched to a gene: 8. CDR1 is SGHTA, CDR2 FQGNSA, per germline. The CDR3 DNA is TGTGCCAGCAGCTTAACTACCGGGACAGGGAATAGCAATCAGCCCCAGCATTTT. Protein: CASSLTTGTGNSNQPQHF.

This sequence joins TRBV11-2 and TRBJ1-3; no definite D call. Looked up from germline, CDR1 is SGHAT and CDR2 is FQNNGV. Trimming left V 7 bases short and J 1 base short, with 14 bases between. This CDR3 is built from 15 residues. CDR3 DNA: TGTGCCAGCACGTTCAGGCGGGGATCTGGAAACACCATATATTTT. This encodes CASTFRRGSGNTIYF.

The rearrangement uses TRBV28 and TRBJ2-7, with a possible D match to TRBD2 (5 bases). V lost 2 bases and J 7 bases, leaving 15 bases between the germline ends. From germline, CDR1 is MDHEN and CDR2 SYDVKM. The CDR3 is 14 residues long. The CDR3 sequence: CASSLGVPPGEQYF. Here the CDR3 DNA reads TGTGCCAGCAGTTTAGGGGTTCCTCCGGGGGAGCAGTACTTC.

The J gene is TRBJ2-7, the V gene TRBV28; 8 bases are shared with TRBD1. The J segment lost 5 bases and the V segment lost 8 bases, leaving 11 bases of the junction unmatched. The CDR3 loop spans 14 amino acids. From germline, CDR1 is MDHEN and CDR2 SYDVKM. The CDR3 loop reads CASRYPGGFHEQYF. The DNA of the CDR3 is TGTGCCAGCCGTTATCCAGGGGGCTTCCACGAGCAGTACTTC.

The chain couples TRBV24-1 to TRBJ2-7; 11 bases map to TRBD1. The CDR3 is made up of 15 amino acids. J was trimmed by 6 bases and V by 3 bases; bases with no gene match: 6. From germline, CDR1 is KGHDR and CDR2 SFDVKD. CDR3 in amino acids: CATSDHRDRGGEQYF. In DNA form, the CDR3 reads TGTGCCACCAGTGATCACCGGGACAGGGGGGGCGAGCAGTACTTC.

The CDR3 coding sequence is TGTGCCAGCAGCTTAATTCGGGAGGGCCGGGACAATGAGCAGTTCTTC. This translates into CASSLIREGRDNEQFF. The chain links TRBV5-6 to TRBJ2-1; 8 positions agree with TRBD2. The germline V gene encodes CDR1 SGHDT and CDR2 YYEEEE. With V trimmed by 2 bases and J by 5 bases, 9 bases remained unmatched. The CDR3 is 16 residues long.

This clone was counted only a few times. The V call is TRBV28, the J call TRBJ1-5; no definite D call. The CDR3 covers 14 residues. Trimming removed 2 bases from V and 4 bases from J, with 9 bases in between. The V gene's germline CDR1 is MDHEN and CDR2 SYDVKM. The CDR3 sequence: CASSLVARNQPQHF. For the CDR3, the DNA is TGTGCCAGCAGTTTAGTCGCTAGAAATCAGCCCCAGCATTTT.

This clone occurred a few times. The rearrangement links TRBV9 to TRBJ2-7, with 7 bases fitting TRBD2. CDR3 length: 14 residues. Germline CDR1 SGDLS, CDR2 YYNGEE. The J segment lost 3 bases and the V segment lost 3 bases, leaving 6 bases of the junction unmatched. CDR3 sequence reads: CASSGHTSDYEQYF. CDR3 sequence (DNA): TGTGCCAGCAGCGGCCACACTAGCGACTACGAGCAGTACTTC.

This clone occurred a few times. The CDR3, as DNA: TGTGCCAGCAGCTTGACCAGGGGGATGAACACTGAAGCTTTCTTT. Translation gives CASSLTRGMNTEAFF. The chain uses TRBV7-3 and TRBJ1-1, with TRBD1 identical over 7 bases. There are 15 residues in the CDR3. V lost 3 bases, J lost 0 bases, and 4 bases stayed unmatched. CDR1 and CDR2 from the germline V gene are SGHTA and FQGTGA. Variable domain in full (rest from reference TRBV7-3 and TRBJ1-1): GAGVSQTPSNKVTEKGKYVELRCDPISGHTALYWYRQSLGQGPEFLIYFQGTGAADDSGLPNDRFFAVRPEGSVSTLKIQRTERGDSAVYLCASSLTRGMNTEAFFGQGTRLTVV.

This clone occurred once. The chain joins TRBV4-3 to TRBJ2-1, with a weak D call TRBD2 (5 bases). Germline V gene lookup returns CDR1 LGHNA and CDR2 YSLEER. V lost 0 bases to trimming and J lost 2 bases, with 11 bases between them. The CDR3 extends over 16 amino acids. CDR3 in DNA: TGCGCCAGCAGCCAAGATCACGGGATAACCTACAATGAGCAGTTCTTC. It translates to CASSQDHGITYNEQFF.

V is TRBV5-4 and J is TRBJ1-3; 9 positions agree with TRBD1. Germline V CDR1 and CDR2: SGHNT, YYREEE (reference sequence). V was clipped by 0 bases and J by 2 bases; unmatched bases: 0. The CDR3 extends over 15 amino acids. The CDR3 region is CASSLGQGAGNTIYF. DNA for the CDR3: TGTGCCAGCAGCTTGGGACAGGGGGCTGGAAACACCATATATTTT.

The CDR3 sequence is CASSFPYGGTQDTQYF. DNA for the CDR3: TGTGCCAGCAGCTTTCCCTACGGTGGGACTCAAGATACGCAGTATTTT. This chain links TRBV13 with TRBJ2-3; TRBD2 might be the D (6 bases). Germline loops: CDR1 PRHDT, CDR2 FYEKMQ (reference sequence). This CDR3 is 16 amino acids long. The ends were cut back, 3 bases at V and 5 bases at J, with 18 bases in the middle.

The J gene is TRBJ2-4, the V gene TRBV24-1, with TRBD1 identical over 8 bases. This CDR3 has 14 amino acids. J lost 5 bases, V lost 5 bases, and 4 bases had no gene match. Per the germline V gene, CDR1 is KGHDR and CDR2 is SFDVKD. The CDR3 reads CATSVTGGENIQYF. The DNA for the CDR3 is TGTGCCACCAGTGTCACAGGGGGAGAAAACATTCAGTACTTC.

The CDR3 bases are TGCGCCAGCAGCCAGATACAGGGACCTGGCTACGAGCAGTACTTC. Its protein is CASSQIQGPGYEQYF. The chain carries TRBV4-3 and TRBJ2-7, with TRBD1 as a possible D gene (6 bases). CDR1 and CDR2 (germline): LGHNA, YSLEER. CDR3 length: 15 residues. V was pared by 3 bases and J by 3 bases, with 15 bases between.